One T cell receptor beta chain is described in this entry. Its specificity is unknown. Treatment defined: some 20 received Ad26.COV2.S at low or high dose, single or two shots; several received placebo; per-sample allocation not given. Sampling took place 63 days after the first vaccine or placebo injection. This sample was included in a study of Ad26.COV2.S vaccination and SARS-CoV-2 variants. About the study: Intramuscular Ad26.COV2.S doses were given once or twice, 56 days apart.

With V trimmed by 4 bases and J by 1 base, 6 bases remained unmatched. CDR3 length: 15 amino acids. Germline V gene lookup returns CDR1 LGHDT and CDR2 YNNKEL (reference sequence). This table comes from immunoSEQ multiplex PCR, and its TCRdb copy is limited to in-frame clones, with some not included. The sample shows around 400,000 clones, approximately 83% of them seen only once. Study-wide findings and caveats: Analytic work on TCR breadth and depth might have understated the full extent of total T cell responses. Placebo and vaccine recipients had non-spike TCR breadth that was similar. Breadth, reportedly substantial, characterized the spike-specific CD8+ and CD4+ T cell responses after vaccination.

This TCR came from a person aged 18-60 years who received the Ad26.COV2.S COVID-19 vaccine or a placebo. The chain joins TRBV3-1 (or the pseudogene TRBV3-2) to TRBJ1-2; TRBD1 agrees at 7 bases. Material: peripheral blood, obtained in a trial of Ad26.COV2.S vaccine versus placebo. CDR3 bases: TGTGCCAGCAGCCTAGGGACAGTAGGTAACTATGGCTACACCTTC. It specifies CASSLGTVGNYGYTF.